The 19 T cell receptor beta chains listed next were all sequenced from one sample in a study of shared clonotypes between healthy human individuals. Here immunoSEQ multiplex PCR was the method, and the copy in TCRdb shows in-frame clones only, minus some. The data show hundreds of thousands of clones, 76% seen once. Sequenced material: PBMCs. These receptors were collected from a woman aged 40 to 55 in good health. Some clones in this sample may be carry-over from other donors' samples.

This rearrangement joins TRBV18 to TRBJ2-7; D may be TRBD2 (6 bases). Germline CDR1 KGHSH, CDR2 LQKENI. V lost 3 bases and J lost 2, with 14 bases in between. The CDR3 length is 15 residues. CDR3 nucleotides: TGTGCCAGCTCACCCTTGCCGGGGGTGGCCTACGAGCAGTACTTC. It specifies CASSPLPGVAYEQYF.

The genes are TRBV9 and TRBJ1-3; D ambiguous. Germline V lookup: CDR1 SGDLS, CDR2 YYNGEE. V was clipped by 0 bases and J by 0 bases, with 7 bases between them. This CDR3 has 15 amino acids. The CDR3 loop is CASSVGLGSGNTIYF. The CDR3 DNA sequence: TGTGCCAGCAGCGTAGGTCTGGGCTCTGGAAACACCATATATTTT.

A remark on this clone: A read error may be the cause here, since a much bigger clone is one base away. V and J are TRBV7-9 and TRBJ2-2; D not certain. Germline-derived CDR1 and CDR2 are SEHNR and FQNEAQ (reference sequence). V shed 3 bases and J shed 0 bases, with 5 bases lying between them. The CDR3 loop spans 14 amino acids. CDR3 nucleotide sequence: TGTGCCAGCAGCTTGTATACGAACACCGGGGAGCTGTTTTTT. As protein: CASSLYTNTGELFF.

V and J are TRBV18 and TRBJ1-1; D uncertain. CDR3 length: 13 amino acids. Germline lookup yields CDR1 KGHSH and CDR2 LQKENI. V was clipped by 4 bases and J by 0 bases, with 6 bases between them. The CDR3 nucleotides read TGTGCCAGCTCACAGGGTATGAACACTGAAGCTTTCTTT. This sequence encodes CASSQGMNTEAFF.

For this clone: The sample carries other DNA sequences with the same CDR3. The chain employs TRBV6-6 and TRBJ2-2; D unresolved. Germline-derived CDR1 and CDR2 are MNHNY and SVGAGI (reference sequence). The CDR3 loop spans 14 amino acids. The germline V and J ends were trimmed by 3 bases and 2 bases, with 7 bases remaining between them. In DNA form, the CDR3 reads TGTGCCAGCAGTTATTCCGGAAACACCGGGGAGCTGTTTTTT. Residues: CASSYSGNTGELFF.

This sequence joins TRBV12-5 and TRBJ2-2; D call uncertain. The V gene lost 5 bases and the J gene lost 1 base, with 8 bases spanning the gap. The CDR3 length is 14 residues. CDR1 and CDR2 (germline): LGHNT, FRNRAP. CDR3 bases: TGTGCTAGTGGTCTAGGGCAGAACACCGGGGAGCTGTTTTTT. Its protein product is CASGLGQNTGELFF.

This clone was recorded only once. V and J are TRBV7-6 and TRBJ2-7; D is uncertain. Trimming stripped 5 bases from V and 2 bases from J, with 16 bases between. The CDR3 is made up of 15 amino acids. The germline V gene has CDR1 SGHVS and CDR2 FNYEAQ. CDR3 coding DNA: TGTGCCAGCAGCCCCGATGGTCAATTTGCCTACGAGCAGTACTTC. Its translation: CASSPDGQFAYEQYF.

The chain combines TRBV27 with TRBJ2-5; the D is unclear. CDR1 and CDR2 from the germline V gene are MNHEY and SMNVEV (reference sequence). V lost 6 bases and J 2 bases, leaving 7 bases between the germline ends. The CDR3 has 12 amino acids. The DNA for the CDR3 is TGTGCCAGCAGAGGGCTGCAAGAGACCCAGTACTTC. Amino acids: CASRGLQETQYF.

This CDR3 reads CASSPIVGTREVQYF. CDR3 coding DNA: TGCGCCAGCAGCCCCATCGTAGGTACGAGGGAGGTGCAGTACTTC. V gene TRBV5-1 combines with J gene TRBJ2-7; a weak D match, TRBD2 (6 bases). Germline loops: CDR1 SGHRS, CDR2 YFSETQ. V was trimmed by 4 bases and J by 9 bases, leaving 23 bases between them. CDR3 size: 15 residues.

This clone was seen only once. The chain couples TRBV7-3 to TRBJ1-4, with D uncertain. The ends were cut back, 2 bases at V and 4 bases at J, with 8 bases in the middle. Germline assignment: CDR1 SGHTA and CDR2 FQGTGA. The CDR3 is 14 amino acids. The CDR3 loop reads CASSLERHNEKLFF. The CDR3 coding sequence is TGTGCCAGCAGCTTAGAGCGACATAATGAAAAACTGTTTTTT. The whole variable domain, remainder taken from reference TRBV7-3 and TRBJ1-4, is GAGVSQTPSNKVTEKGKYVELRCDPISGHTALYWYRQSLGQGPEFLIYFQGTGAADDSGLPNDRFFAVRPEGSVSTLKIQRTERGDSAVYLCASSLERHNEKLFFGSGTQLSVL.

The chain joins TRBV6-6 to TRBJ1-5, with D hard to call. Trimming took 2 bases from V and 1 from J, leaving 9 bases between them. The CDR3 length is 15 residues. The germline CDR1 and CDR2 sequences are MNHNY and SVGAGI (reference sequence). CDR3 in amino acids: CASSYGEVSNQPQHF. Here the CDR3 DNA reads TGTGCCAGCAGTTACGGAGAAGTCAGCAATCAGCCCCAGCATTTT.

This chain joins TRBV5-1 and TRBJ2-7, with a possible D match to TRBD1 (5 bases). Germline lookup yields CDR1 SGHRS and CDR2 YFSETQ. Trimming removed 5 bases from V and 5 bases from J, with 11 bases in between. The CDR3 has 12 amino acids. CDR3 sequence (DNA): TGCGCCAGCAGTCCTGACAGACACGAGCAGTACTTC. It translates to CASSPDRHEQYF.

The chain links TRBV5-1 to TRBJ2-1, with D possibly matching TRBD2 (6 bases). The CDR3 sequence is 17 residues long. V was clipped by 7 bases and J by 2 bases, with 22 bases between them. The germline gives CDR1 SGHRS, CDR2 YFSETQ. The CDR3: CASLVGAAGGAYNEQFF. DNA for the CDR3: TGCGCCAGCCTTGTAGGGGCGGCGGGCGGGGCCTACAATGAGCAGTTCTTC.

This chain connects TRBV27 to TRBJ2-2, with 13 bases that match TRBD2. The germline V gene has CDR1 MNHEY and CDR2 SMNVEV (reference sequence). The CDR3 length is 15 residues. V was pared by 6 bases and J by 4 bases, with 2 bases of the junction left unmatched. CDR3 nucleotide sequence: TGTGCCAGCAGACTAGCGGGAGGGCTCACCGGGGAGCTGTTTTTT. Its protein is CASRLAGGLTGELFF.

As regards this clone: This probably arose from a read error, given a far larger clone one base away. V usage is TRBV18 and J usage is TRBJ1-1; D is possibly TRBD1 (6 bases). Germline V gene sequence: CDR1 KGHSH, CDR2 LQKENI. This CDR3 region has 18 residues. In DNA form, the CDR3 reads TGTGCCGGCTCACCCTCCGGGGGGCCCGAGGGACCGAACACTGAAGCTTTCTTT. Its translation is CAGSPSGGPEGPNTEAFF.

At least ten counts were recorded for this clone. The J gene is TRBJ1-5, the V gene TRBV7-2, with D unresolved. Germline V gives CDR1 SGHTA, CDR2 FQGNSA. CDR3 length equals 15 residues. The V and J ends lost 1 base and 7 bases respectively, with 14 bases between them. Here the CDR3 reads CASSLVWGEGQPQHF. CDR3 in DNA: TGTGCCAGCAGCTTAGTTTGGGGTGAGGGACAGCCCCAGCATTTT.

The J gene is TRBJ2-7, the V gene TRBV11-3; D possibly corresponds to TRBD1 (6 bases). Trimming shortened V by 5 bases and J by 1 base, and 15 bases separated the two germline ends. Germline values: CDR1 SGHNT, CDR2 YENEEA. This CDR3 is built from 15 residues. This CDR3 reads CASSPNRDKSYEQYF. CDR3 nucleotide sequence: TGTGCCAGCAGCCCCAACCGGGACAAGTCCTACGAGCAGTACTTC.

This clone showed up just a few times. The chain is built from TRBV5-1 and TRBJ2-2; D might be TRBD2 (5 bases). The V gene's germline CDR1 is SGHRS and CDR2 YFSETQ. This CDR3 is built from 14 residues. V gave up 4 bases and J gave up 7 bases, with 14 bases separating them. CDR3 nucleotides: TGCGCCAGCAGCCCCAGAGGGTTGGGCGGGGAGCTGTTTTTT. Translation gives CASSPRGLGGELFF.

This clone was seen many times. The chain is built from TRBV2 and TRBJ2-5; 7 bases fit TRBD1. Germline V CDR1 and CDR2: SNHLY, FYNNEI. V lost 7 bases, J lost 2 bases, and 4 bases stayed unmatched. The CDR3 totals 13 residues. This CDR3 is CASTGTVQETQYF. DNA of the CDR3: TGTGCCAGCACCGGGACAGTTCAAGAGACCCAGTACTTC.